The entry below gives a single T cell receptor beta chain sequence along with its context. Its antigen is unidentified. This sample is part of a study of PD-L1 blockade in urothelial cancer. The protocol was immunoSEQ multiplex PCR, while the TCRdb copy is restricted to in-frame clones and leaves out a portion. The sample lists 65,000 to 80,000 clones, 90% occurring once. Notes on the study in general: Durable-benefit patients had greater expansion of tumor-associated blood clones at 3 weeks. Clonality of blood TCR below the median before treatment predicted better survival.

The CDR3 runs 12 residues. Trimming cost V 6 bases and J 4 bases, with 7 bases left between them. Germline CDR1 and CDR2: LNHDA and SQIVND (reference sequence). Time point meaning: pretreatment peripheral blood. The sequence was obtained from a man aged 70 or older with urothelial cancer. V usage is TRBV19 and J usage is TRBJ1-5, with D possibly being TRBD1 (6 bases). Sequenced here: PBMCs, sampled around atezolizumab (anti-PD-L1) treatment. The CDR3 reads CASRQGNQPQHF. The CDR3 DNA is TGTGCCAGTAGACAGGGAAATCAGCCCCAGCATTTT. The full variable domain, completed using reference TRBV19 and TRBJ1-5, is DGGITQSPKYLFRKEGQNVTLSCEQNLNHDAMYWYRQDPGQGLRLIYYSQIVNDFQKGDIAEGYSVSREKKESFPLTVTSAQKNPTAFYLCASRQGNQPQHFGDGTRLSIL.